This TCR beta chain was observed in a study of shared clonotypes between healthy human individuals. The assay was carried out at the deep level. Sequenced by immunoSEQ multiplex PCR; TCRdb stores in-frame clones only, minus some. The sample lists roughly 1.4 million clones; approximately 98.5% were seen once. Splitting of CD4+ cells produced CD45RA+ naive and CD45RA-negative memory subsets. CDR3 length: 19 amino acids. V dropped 5 bases and J dropped 1; count of bases not matched to a gene: 16. In germline, CDR1 is SGHTA, CDR2 FQGTGA. The sample taken for sequencing was naive CD4+ T cells sorted from blood. Subset here: CD45RA+ positively selected. The source is a man aged 30-40 years in good health. This rearrangement joins TRBV7-3 to TRBJ2-7, with 11 positions matching TRBD2. DNA for the CDR3: TGTGCCAGCAGCGTATCCGGGACTAGCGGTTTTATTTCTTCCTACGAGCAGTACTTC. Its translation is CASSVSGTSGFISSYEQYF.